The entry that follows covers one T cell receptor (beta chain) sequence. No antigen is known for it. Assay used: immunoSEQ multiplex PCR; TCRdb lists only in-frame clones, some missing. The table shows about 42,000 clones, with roughly 81% occurring only once. The data derive from a study of STAT3 mutations in large granular lymphocyte leukemia. Study context: Roughly half of the longitudinally sequenced T-LGLL patients carried detectable canonical activating STAT3 mutations.

General study results and limits: Some patients had persisting codominant clonotypes that could mask small clones. Every T-LGLL patient had at least one immunodominant TCRbeta clonotype. Suggested: STAT3 mutation was not the ancestral event for these clonal expansions.

Trimming cost V 1 base and J 0 bases, with 4 bases left between them. Per germline, CDR1 SGHRS and CDR2 YFSETQ. The CDR3 runs to 13 residues. The sequence derives from a human donor with T large granular lymphocyte leukemia. Some clones in this sample may be carry-over from other donors' samples. Material: PBMCs. The chain recombines TRBV5-1 with TRBJ1-1; D gene uncertain. CDR3 region: CASSLYMNTEAFF. The DNA of the CDR3 is TGCGCCAGCAGCTTGTATATGAACACTGAAGCTTTCTTT.